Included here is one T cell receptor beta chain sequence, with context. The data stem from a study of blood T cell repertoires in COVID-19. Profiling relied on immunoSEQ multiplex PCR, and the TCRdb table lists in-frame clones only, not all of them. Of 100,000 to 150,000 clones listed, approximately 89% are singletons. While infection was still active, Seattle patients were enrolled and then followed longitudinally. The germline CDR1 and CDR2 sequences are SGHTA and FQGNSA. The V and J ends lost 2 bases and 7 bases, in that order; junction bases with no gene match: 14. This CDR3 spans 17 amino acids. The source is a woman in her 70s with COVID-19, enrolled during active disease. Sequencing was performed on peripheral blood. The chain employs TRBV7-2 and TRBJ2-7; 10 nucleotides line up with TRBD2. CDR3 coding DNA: TGTGCCAGCAGCTTAAGGGCTAGCGGGGGCCCTGCGGGAGAGCAGTACTTC. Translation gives CASSLRASGGPAGEQYF. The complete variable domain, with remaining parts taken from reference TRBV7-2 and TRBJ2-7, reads GAGVSQSPSNKVTEKGKDVELRCDPISGHTALYWYRQSLGQGLEFLIYFQGNSAPDKSGLPSDRFSAERTGGSVSTLTIQRTQQEDSAVYLCASSLRASGGPAGEQYFGPGTRLTVT.